Listed below are T cell receptor beta chains from one sample, sequenced in a study of technical replicates of blood from several donors. Produced via immunoSEQ multiplex PCR; TCRdb's table is partial and in-frame only. The data contain roughly 70,000 clones, almost 95% of them singletons. Sample: T cells isolated from PBMCs. The receptor set was obtained from a human donor in good health. Each CDR3 is given with its conserved first and last residue. Each record gives: V gene, J gene, CDR3 protein.

TRBV7-9	TRBJ2-1	CASSFTGTSYYEQFF
TRBV27	TRBJ2-6	CASSFRTTSSGANVLTF
TRBV9	TRBJ2-1	CASSVERAKNEQFF
TRBV5-6	TRBJ2-7	CASSPTSGTGAHGGYEQYF
TRBV5-4	TRBJ2-5	CASSSGTAWLETQYF
TRBV19	TRBJ1-5	CASMGIPGQRSDQPQHF
TRBV9	TRBJ2-1	CASSRRQGYNNEQFF
TRBV7-3	TRBJ2-2	CASSRQFNTGELFF
TRBV27	TRBJ1-4	CATRKGGLEKLFF
TRBV14	TRBJ2-2	CASSLERDSSGELFF
TRBV6-5	TRBJ1-1	CASRYTQSMNTEAFF
TRBV9	TRBJ1-5	CASSLGLLNQPQHF
TRBV7-2	TRBJ2-3	CASSSRQTDTQYF
TRBV30	TRBJ1-2	CAWHPGAGVSYGYTF
TRBV7-2	TRBJ1-1	CASSLVIRGWAFF
TRBV6-5	TRBJ1-1	CASSYGGENTEAFF
TRBV9	TRBJ2-7	CASSGNTGYEQYF
TRBV6-4	TRBJ2-7	CASSGPSGILCEQYF
TRBV11-3	TRBJ1-2	CASSQSDRGFSSGYTF
TRBV27	TRBJ1-1	CASSRGNTEAFF
TRBV10-3	TRBJ2-7	CAITTPTIYEQYF
TRBV19	TRBJ2-1	CASTRGRNEQFF
TRBV6-1	TRBJ2-7	CASRPGTGDAYEQYF
TRBV13	TRBJ2-1	CASSLIREGLYNEQFF
TRBV5-1	TRBJ2-1	CASSSGGPGGLEQFF
TRBV5-6	TRBJ2-2	CASSQLTEDTGELFF
TRBV18	TRBJ1-5	CASSPMGDQPQHF
TRBV4-2	TRBJ1-2	CASSQEARRHGYTF
TRBV7-9	TRBJ2-7	CASSSLWGDGYEQYF
TRBV15	TRBJ2-1	CATSDPGQGDNEQFF
TRBV6-5	TRBJ1-4	CASSRTGGENEKLFF
TRBV6-4	TRBJ2-1	CASSDSGLVSHEQFF
TRBV9	TRBJ2-5	CASSVAGDSRETQYF
TRBV27	TRBJ2-7	CASSQGTGANEQYF
TRBV5-1	TRBJ2-2	CASSFTLPGQGNGELFF
TRBV5-4	TRBJ2-3	CASSLSNRGPGTDTQYF
TRBV6-1	TRBJ2-3	CASSPTSGTGTQYF
TRBV7-8	TRBJ2-7	CASSQRTGALYEQYF
TRBV11-2	TRBJ2-1	CASSLKRLGEQFF
TRBV10-3	TRBJ1-2	CAISATGLQLGAYGYTF
TRBV19	TRBJ1-1	CASTAFQGVRAFF
TRBV6-5	TRBJ2-1	CASRGAWDEQFF